A selection of T cell receptor beta chains follows, all from one sample in a study of blood T cell repertoires in COVID-19. Assay: immunoSEQ multiplex PCR; the TCRdb copy retains only in-frame clones and omits some. The sample records approximately 220,000 clones, approximately 85% being singletons. The sequencing input was peripheral blood. Receptors originate from a woman between 65 and 79 years old with acute or convalescent COVID-19. Each CDR3 is given with its conserved first and last residue. A D gene is named only where the DNA matches it firmly. Clone size, where shown, is once, few, many, or a class for clones that have expanded.

abundance	j_gene	v_gene	d_gene	CDR3aa	CDR3nt
.	TRBJ1-1	TRBV28	.	CASRPRLGVMNTEAFF	TGTGCCAGCAGACCTAGATTAGGGGTCATGAACACTGAAGCTTTCTTT
.	TRBJ2-3	TRBV7-9	.	CASSLSGDTQYF	TGTGCCAGCAGCTTATCGGGAGATACGCAGTATTTT
.	TRBJ2-5	TRBV29-1	TRBD1	CSVEVQQGTGAQYF	TGCAGCGTTGAAGTACAACAGGGGACCGGGGCCCAGTACTTC
.	TRBJ2-1	TRBV28	TRBD2	CASRTIAGGYYNEQFF	TGTGCCAGCAGGACGATAGCGGGGGGGTATTACAATGAGCAGTTCTTC
.	TRBJ1-3	TRBV4-3	.	CASSQDRFSGNTIYF	TGCGCCAGCAGCCAAGACAGGTTCTCTGGAAACACCATATATTTT
.	TRBJ1-1	TRBV3-1/TRBV3-2	.	CASSQLGGVTTEAFF	TGTGCCAGCAGCCAATTAGGAGGGGTGACCACTGAAGCTTTCTTT
.	TRBJ1-3	TRBV4-1	.	CASSQEGSGFSGNTIYF	TGCGCCAGCAGCCAAGAGGGTTCAGGTTTCTCTGGAAACACCATATATTTT
few	TRBJ2-3	TRBV10-2	TRBD1	CASTGQGAGDTQYF	TGCGCCAGCACCGGACAGGGGGCCGGAGATACGCAGTATTTT
.	TRBJ2-7	TRBV5-4	.	CASSLGYESSYEQYF	TGTGCCAGCAGCTTGGGCTACGAAAGTTCCTACGAGCAGTACTTC
.	TRBJ2-1	TRBV5-1	.	CASRPSGGGSYNEQFF	TGCGCCAGCAGACCCTCAGGGGGAGGCTCCTACAATGAGCAGTTCTTC
.	TRBJ2-7	TRBV19	TRBD1	CASSLTGQDYEQYF	TGTGCCAGTAGTCTGACGGGACAGGACTACGAGCAGTACTTC
.	TRBJ1-1	TRBV6-2/TRBV6-3	TRBD1	CASSYSTRTGVMNTEAFF	TGTGCCAGCAGTTACTCGACCCGGACAGGGGTTATGAACACTGAAGCTTTCTTT
.	TRBJ1-6	TRBV11-2	.	CASSPRTYNSPLHF	TGTGCCAGCAGCCCGAGGACTTATAATTCACCCCTCCACTTT
.	TRBJ1-1	TRBV30	.	CAWIPTGGAGFF	TGTGCCTGGATCCCAACAGGAGGGGCTGGTTTCTTT
.	TRBJ2-7	TRBV5-1	TRBD1	CASSLEGTGLEQYF	TGCGCCAGCAGCTTGGAGGGGACAGGGCTCGAGCAGTACTTC
.	TRBJ2-5	TRBV5-5	TRBD2	CASSLFLAGDPRETQYF	TGTGCCAGCAGCTTGTTCCTAGCGGGGGACCCTCGGGAGACCCAGTACTTC
.	TRBJ1-5	TRBV18	TRBD1	CASSPSTGEQPQHF	TGTGCCAGCTCACCCTCGACAGGGGAACAGCCCCAGCATTTT
.	TRBJ1-2	TRBV28	TRBD1	CASSFSGTGYGYTF	TGTGCCAGCAGTTTCTCCGGGACAGGGTATGGCTACACCTTC
.	TRBJ1-6	TRBV7-2	.	CASSPAAGWNSPLHF	TGTGCCAGCAGCCCTGCGGCAGGGTGGAATTCACCCCTCCACTTT
.	TRBJ1-6	TRBV29-1	TRBD1	CSVLTGGTSSPLHF	TGCAGCGTCCTGACAGGGGGGACCAGCTCACCCCTCCACTTT
.	TRBJ1-4	TRBV7-9	TRBD1	CASSPRDRKLFF	TGTGCCAGCAGCCCCAGGGACAGAAAACTGTTTTTT